The clone carrying this T cell receptor beta chain was found many times. The antigen is not known. The data are from a study of breast tumors, draining lymph nodes, adjacent tissues. MiXCR, applied by TCRdb to the multiplex PCR reads, yields one record per CDR3 protein. Of some 200,000 distinct CDR3 sequences in the sample, approximately 33% were seen once. CDR3 length: 17 residues. Per germline, CDR1 SGHVS and CDR2 FNYEAQ. V lost 2 bases to trimming and J lost 2 bases; unmatched junction nucleotides: 9. Samples came from axillary lymph nodes draining the breast cancer. Study-wide results and caveats: That most tumor T cells come from lymph nodes remained unproven. Compared with lymph nodes, tumors were less diverse; compared with nontumor tissue, more. Tumor and nontumor repertoires were significantly more similar in luminal-like than in basal-like breast cancer. Most tumor T cells seemingly derive from lymph node, then expand in tumor.

V usage is TRBV7-6 and J usage is TRBJ2-3; TRBD2 matches 8 bases. The sequencing input was axillary lymph node tissue. This TCR was sampled from a female donor with breast cancer. Some clones in this sample may be carry-over from other donors' samples. The CDR3 spells CASSLLIAGGNTDTQYF. CDR3 coding DNA: TGTGCCAGCAGCTTATTGATCGCGGGGGGAAACACAGATACGCAGTATTTT.